This section outlines one T cell receptor (beta chain) sequence together with its context. Generated by immunoSEQ multiplex PCR, the TCRdb table keeps only in-frame clones and is missing some. The sample shows some 38,000 clones, around 91% of them seen only once. The sample belongs to a study of T cell changes during pregnancy in multiple sclerosis. Germline values: CDR1 LNHDA, CDR2 SQIVND (reference sequence). The CDR3 runs 18 residues. V lost 5 bases and J lost 3; bases outside the gene matches: 10. This clonotype was sampled from a female donor in good health, enrolled as a control in a pregnancy study. This specimen was CD4+ T cells from peripheral blood mononuclear cells, taken in the second trimester of pregnancy. The rearrangement uses TRBV19 and TRBJ1-4; 12 nucleotides line up with TRBD1. The CDR3 loop is CASSSSRGQGAANEKLFF. The CDR3 region has the DNA TGTGCCAGTAGTTCCTCCCGGGGACAGGGGGCTGCTAATGAAAAACTGTTTTTT.